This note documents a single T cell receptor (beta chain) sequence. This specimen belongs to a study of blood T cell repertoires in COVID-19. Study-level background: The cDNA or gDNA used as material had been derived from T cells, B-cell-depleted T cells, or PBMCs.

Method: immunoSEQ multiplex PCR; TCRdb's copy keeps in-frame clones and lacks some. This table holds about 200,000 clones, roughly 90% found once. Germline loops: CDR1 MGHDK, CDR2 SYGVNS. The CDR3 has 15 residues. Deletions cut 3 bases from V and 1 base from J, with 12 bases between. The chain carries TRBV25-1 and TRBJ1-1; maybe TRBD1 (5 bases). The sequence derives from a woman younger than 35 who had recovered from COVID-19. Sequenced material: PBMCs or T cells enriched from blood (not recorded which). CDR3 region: CASSDAQGWNTEAFF. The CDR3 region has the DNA TGTGCCAGCAGTGATGCCCAGGGCTGGAACACTGAAGCTTTCTTT.